The rows below give T cell receptor beta chains drawn from one sample of a study of blood T cell repertoires in COVID-19. Profiling relied on immunoSEQ multiplex PCR, and the TCRdb table lists in-frame clones only, not all of them. The sample records 200,000 to 250,000 clones, roughly 85% being singletons. Sequencing was done on a sample of PBMCs or T cells enriched from blood (not recorded which). Receptor source: a young man who had recovered from COVID-19. The CDR3 runs from the conserved cysteine through the conserved F or W. Each record gives: CDR3 DNA, CDR3 protein, J gene, clone size, D gene, V gene. The D gene is left open where the match is weak. Some rows have no size entry. The others give once, few or many, or a class for an expanded clone.

CDR3 DNA: TGTGCCACCAGCCCCCGGGTCCAAGAGACCCAGTACTTC
CDR3 protein: CATSPRVQETQYF
J gene: TRBJ2-5
clone size: once
D gene: NA
V gene: TRBV15

CDR3 DNA: TGTGCCAGCTCACCTCGACAGGGAGGCCTCATTAACAATGAGCAGTTCTTC
CDR3 protein: CASSPRQGGLINNEQFF
J gene: TRBJ2-1
clone size: NA
D gene: NA
V gene: TRBV18

CDR3 DNA: TGCGCCAGCAGCCAGCGGACCGCCGGGGGAACCGGGGAGCTGTTTTTT
CDR3 protein: CASSQRTAGGTGELFF
J gene: TRBJ2-2
clone size: NA
D gene: NA
V gene: TRBV5-1

CDR3 DNA: TGTGCCAGCAGCTTGGAAACAGGGGTTGCCTACAATGAGCAGTTCTTC
CDR3 protein: CASSLETGVAYNEQFF
J gene: TRBJ2-1
clone size: NA
D gene: TRBD1
V gene: TRBV5-8

CDR3 DNA: TGTGCCAGCACCGGCGGCGACACCGGGGAGCTGTTTTTT
CDR3 protein: CASTGGDTGELFF
J gene: TRBJ2-2
clone size: NA
D gene: NA
V gene: TRBV9

CDR3 DNA: TGTGCCAGCAGTTTCGGACAGGGAAGAATCGAGCTTGGCTACACCTTC
CDR3 protein: CASSFGQGRIELGYTF
J gene: TRBJ1-2
clone size: NA
D gene: TRBD1
V gene: TRBV6-5

CDR3 DNA: TGTGCCAGCTCACCAGGGGGCGAGACACCCCTCCACTTT
CDR3 protein: CASSPGGETPLHF
J gene: TRBJ1-6
clone size: NA
D gene: NA
V gene: TRBV18

CDR3 DNA: TGTGCCAGCAGCGTGACAGGGCCCTACAATGAGCAGTTCTTC
CDR3 protein: CASSVTGPYNEQFF
J gene: TRBJ2-1
clone size: NA
D gene: TRBD1
V gene: TRBV7-9

CDR3 DNA: TGTGCCAGCAGCTTAAGGGGGGATGAGACCCAGTACTTC
CDR3 protein: CASSLRGDETQYF
J gene: TRBJ2-5
clone size: NA
D gene: NA
V gene: TRBV7-3

CDR3 DNA: TGTGCCAGCAGCCCTAGACAGGGTCGGGATACGCAGTATTTT
CDR3 protein: CASSPRQGRDTQYF
J gene: TRBJ2-3
clone size: NA
D gene: TRBD1
V gene: TRBV9

CDR3 DNA: TGCGCCAGCAGCCAAGAGCCCCTGAGGGGGGAGCTGTTTTTT
CDR3 protein: CASSQEPLRGELFF
J gene: TRBJ2-2
clone size: NA
D gene: NA
V gene: TRBV4-3

CDR3 DNA: TGCGCCAGCAGCCAAGACTCAGGGGGGAGAAACACCATATATTTT
CDR3 protein: CASSQDSGGRNTIYF
J gene: TRBJ1-3
clone size: NA
D gene: TRBD1
V gene: TRBV4-3

CDR3 DNA: TGTGCCAGCAGCGTAGACGGGGACTCCTCTGGAAACACCATATATTTT
CDR3 protein: CASSVDGDSSGNTIYF
J gene: TRBJ1-3
clone size: few
D gene: NA
V gene: TRBV9

CDR3 DNA: TGTGCCAGCAGCCACCCGAATCCGGGGGTCCATAATTCACCCCTCCACTTT
CDR3 protein: CASSHPNPGVHNSPLHF
J gene: TRBJ1-6
clone size: NA
D gene: NA
V gene: TRBV5-4

CDR3 DNA: TGTGCCAGCAGCGTAGGCGCGGGCAGGAACTATGGCTACACCTTC
CDR3 protein: CASSVGAGRNYGYTF
J gene: TRBJ1-2
clone size: many
D gene: NA
V gene: TRBV9

CDR3 DNA: TGTGCCAGCAGCCTTTGGAAGAGACAGGGGAACAATGAGCAGTTCTTC
CDR3 protein: CASSLWKRQGNNEQFF
J gene: TRBJ2-1
clone size: NA
D gene: TRBD1
V gene: TRBV11-1

CDR3 DNA: TGCGCCAGCAGTCCTCCGATAGCGGAGCCCAGGAGGGGTGAGCAGTTCTTC
CDR3 protein: CASSPPIAEPRRGEQFF
J gene: TRBJ2-1
clone size: NA
D gene: NA
V gene: TRBV10-1

CDR3 DNA: TGCGCCAGCAGCTTTGGGGCCCACTACAATGAGCAGTTCTTC
CDR3 protein: CASSFGAHYNEQFF
J gene: TRBJ2-1
clone size: once
D gene: NA
V gene: TRBV5-1

CDR3 DNA: TGTGCCAGCAGTTTACAGAACTACGAGCAGTACTTC
CDR3 protein: CASSLQNYEQYF
J gene: TRBJ2-7
clone size: NA
D gene: NA
V gene: TRBV28

CDR3 DNA: TGTGCCAGCAGCGTAGCCGGGGGGATGTATTCACCCCTCCACTTT
CDR3 protein: CASSVAGGMYSPLHF
J gene: TRBJ1-6
clone size: NA
D gene: NA
V gene: TRBV9

CDR3 DNA: TGTGCCAGCAGCATGGGACAGGGTTCTCCCGGGGAGCTGTTTTTT
CDR3 protein: CASSMGQGSPGELFF
J gene: TRBJ2-2
clone size: NA
D gene: TRBD1
V gene: TRBV7-6

CDR3 DNA: TGTGCCAGCAGCTTCTCAGGGTACAATGAGCAGTTCTTC
CDR3 protein: CASSFSGYNEQFF
J gene: TRBJ2-1
clone size: NA
D gene: NA
V gene: TRBV14

CDR3 DNA: TGTGCCAGCAGCTTGGGCGAGGGTATGCCTGAAGCTTTCTTT
CDR3 protein: CASSLGEGMPEAFF
J gene: TRBJ1-1
clone size: NA
D gene: NA
V gene: TRBV5-6

CDR3 DNA: TGTGCCAGCAGTCCCGGACTAGCGGGAGGAACCGGGGAGCTGTTTTTT
CDR3 protein: CASSPGLAGGTGELFF
J gene: TRBJ2-2
clone size: NA
D gene: TRBD2
V gene: TRBV3-1/TRBV3-2

CDR3 DNA: TGCGCCAGCAGCAGAGAGAACAGGGGGCTCCAAGAGACCCAGTACTTC
CDR3 protein: CASSRENRGLQETQYF
J gene: TRBJ2-5
clone size: NA
D gene: TRBD1
V gene: TRBV5-1

CDR3 DNA: TGTGCTAGTGGTTGGGGGACAGGGGGCGAAGAGACCCAGTACTTC
CDR3 protein: CASGWGTGGEETQYF
J gene: TRBJ2-5
clone size: NA
D gene: TRBD1
V gene: TRBV12-5

CDR3 DNA: TGCGCCAGCAGAGGGGCCTTAGGCGGGAGTGGCGAGCAGTTCTTC
CDR3 protein: CASRGALGGSGEQFF
J gene: TRBJ2-1
clone size: once
D gene: TRBD2
V gene: TRBV5-1

CDR3 DNA: TGCGCCAGCAGCTTCTCTAGCGGGGTTACTTCCTACGAGCAGTACTTC
CDR3 protein: CASSFSSGVTSYEQYF
J gene: TRBJ2-7
clone size: NA
D gene: TRBD2
V gene: TRBV5-1

CDR3 DNA: TGTGCCAGTAGTCCTCACATGAACACTGAAGCTTTCTTT
CDR3 protein: CASSPHMNTEAFF
J gene: TRBJ1-1
clone size: NA
D gene: NA
V gene: TRBV19

CDR3 DNA: TGCGCCAGCAGCTTGGCCCCTTTTTCAGGGGGCAATCAGCCCCAGCATTTT
CDR3 protein: CASSLAPFSGGNQPQHF
J gene: TRBJ1-5
clone size: NA
D gene: NA
V gene: TRBV5-1

CDR3 DNA: TGTGCCAGCAGCCAGCGGACAGGGGAAGCGCTTTGGAATTCACCCCTCCACTTT
CDR3 protein: CASSQRTGEALWNSPLHF
J gene: TRBJ1-6
clone size: NA
D gene: TRBD1
V gene: TRBV14

CDR3 DNA: TGTGCCTGGAGCACGGGACAGGTTAGCAATCAGCCCCAGCATTTT
CDR3 protein: CAWSTGQVSNQPQHF
J gene: TRBJ1-5
clone size: few
D gene: TRBD1
V gene: TRBV30

CDR3 DNA: TGCGCCAGCAGTGACCCGGGGAACACTGAAGCTTTCTTT
CDR3 protein: CASSDPGNTEAFF
J gene: TRBJ1-1
clone size: NA
D gene: NA
V gene: TRBV10-1

CDR3 DNA: TGCGCCAGCAGCCTCCCCGCCCTCGGAGATGGGTATGGCTACACCTTC
CDR3 protein: CASSLPALGDGYGYTF
J gene: TRBJ1-2
clone size: NA
D gene: NA
V gene: TRBV5-1

CDR3 DNA: TGTGCCAGTAGTCGGCGGGGCTTGGACACCATATATTTT
CDR3 protein: CASSRRGLDTIYF
J gene: TRBJ1-3
clone size: NA
D gene: NA
V gene: TRBV19

CDR3 DNA: TGTGCCAGCAGAGGAGGGGTGGAAAACATTCAGTACTTC
CDR3 protein: CASRGGVENIQYF
J gene: TRBJ2-4
clone size: NA
D gene: NA
V gene: TRBV2

CDR3 DNA: TGTGCCAGCAGCTTGGGGACAGGGTCCTATGGCTACACCTTC
CDR3 protein: CASSLGTGSYGYTF
J gene: TRBJ1-2
clone size: few
D gene: TRBD1
V gene: TRBV5-4

CDR3 DNA: TGTGCCAGCAGCCTACAGGGACCAGAGACCCAGTACTTC
CDR3 protein: CASSLQGPETQYF
J gene: TRBJ2-5
clone size: NA
D gene: NA
V gene: TRBV5-5

CDR3 DNA: TGTGCCAGCAGCCACACAGGGTCCGAGCAGTACTTC
CDR3 protein: CASSHTGSEQYF
J gene: TRBJ2-7
clone size: NA
D gene: NA
V gene: TRBV13

CDR3 DNA: TGTGCCAGCAGTTACTTACAGCTGAACACTGAAGCTTTCTTT
CDR3 protein: CASSYLQLNTEAFF
J gene: TRBJ1-1
clone size: NA
D gene: NA
V gene: TRBV6-2/TRBV6-3

CDR3 DNA: TGTGCCAGCAGCTTAGGGGTTTTCGGGGCTGAAGCTTTCTTT
CDR3 protein: CASSLGVFGAEAFF
J gene: TRBJ1-1
clone size: NA
D gene: NA
V gene: TRBV11-2

CDR3 DNA: TGTGCCAGCAGCTCGTCCGGGACAGGGGGCTCTAATTCACCCCTCCACTTT
CDR3 protein: CASSSSGTGGSNSPLHF
J gene: TRBJ1-6
clone size: NA
D gene: TRBD1
V gene: TRBV7-8

CDR3 DNA: TGTGCCAGCGGTAAAAGCGGGAGCCGCTACGAGCAGTACTTC
CDR3 protein: CASGKSGSRYEQYF
J gene: TRBJ2-7
clone size: once
D gene: TRBD2
V gene: TRBV27

CDR3 DNA: TGTGCCAGCAGTTTCGCGGGGGAGAACACTGAAGCTTTCTTT
CDR3 protein: CASSFAGENTEAFF
J gene: TRBJ1-1
clone size: NA
D gene: NA
V gene: TRBV27

CDR3 DNA: TGTGCCAGCAGCTTCAGCGGGGGGCAAAACAATGAGCAGTTCTTC
CDR3 protein: CASSFSGGQNNEQFF
J gene: TRBJ2-1
clone size: NA
D gene: TRBD2
V gene: TRBV5-8

CDR3 DNA: TGTGCCAGCAGCGAGCCGGGACAGGTTCTTTCGGTAAGGCAGTTCTTC
CDR3 protein: CASSEPGQVLSVRQFF
J gene: TRBJ2-1
clone size: NA
D gene: TRBD1
V gene: TRBV5-6

CDR3 DNA: TGTGCCAGCAACCCGGGATCTTACTATGGCTACACCTTC
CDR3 protein: CASNPGSYYGYTF
J gene: TRBJ1-2
clone size: NA
D gene: NA
V gene: TRBV28

CDR3 DNA: TGTGCCAGCAGTTACTTGGGCAGGGATCAGCCCCAGCATTTT
CDR3 protein: CASSYLGRDQPQHF
J gene: TRBJ1-5
clone size: NA
D gene: NA
V gene: TRBV6-2/TRBV6-3

CDR3 DNA: TGTGCCAGCAGCGTAGATGCATTGGGCGCTGAAGCTTTCTTT
CDR3 protein: CASSVDALGAEAFF
J gene: TRBJ1-1
clone size: NA
D gene: NA
V gene: TRBV9

CDR3 DNA: TGTGCCAGCAGACCAGGACAGATCTTGAACACTGAAGCTTTCTTT
CDR3 protein: CASRPGQILNTEAFF
J gene: TRBJ1-1
clone size: NA
D gene: NA
V gene: TRBV2